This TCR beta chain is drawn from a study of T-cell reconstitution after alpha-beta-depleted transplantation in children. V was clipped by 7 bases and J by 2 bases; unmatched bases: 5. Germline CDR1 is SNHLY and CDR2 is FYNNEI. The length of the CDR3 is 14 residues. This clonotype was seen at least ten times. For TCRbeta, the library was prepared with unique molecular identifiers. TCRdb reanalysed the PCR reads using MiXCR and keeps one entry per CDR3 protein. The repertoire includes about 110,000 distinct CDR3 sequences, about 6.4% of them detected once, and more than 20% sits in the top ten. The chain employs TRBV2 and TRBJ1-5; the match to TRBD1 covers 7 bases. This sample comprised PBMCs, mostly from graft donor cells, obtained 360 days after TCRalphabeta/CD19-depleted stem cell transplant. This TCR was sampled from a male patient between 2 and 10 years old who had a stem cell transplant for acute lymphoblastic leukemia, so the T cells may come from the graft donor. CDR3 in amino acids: CASKRDRGNQPQHF. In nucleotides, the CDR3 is TGTGCCAGCAAGAGGGACAGAGGCAATCAGCCCCAGCATTTT. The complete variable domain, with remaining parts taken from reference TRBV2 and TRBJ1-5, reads EPEVTQTPSHQVTQMGQEVILRCVPISNHLYFYWYRQILGQKVEFLVSFYNNEISEKSEIFDDQFSVERPDGSNFTLKIRSTKLEDSAMYFCASKRDRGNQPQHFGDGTRLSIL.